One sample yielded the 8 T cell receptor beta chains listed below, sequenced in a study of cytomegalovirus exposure and HLA in healthy donors. Only in-frame clones appear in the TCRdb table, and some are missing; sequencing was by immunoSEQ multiplex PCR. The profile shows tens of thousands of clones, over 85% of them singletons. The source material was PBMCs. These receptors all come from a man in his late teens or twenties in good health and CMV-seropositive.

The rearrangement joins TRBV28 to TRBJ2-1; 8 bases line up with TRBD2. With 5 bases clipped from V and 0 bases from J, the junction kept 9 bases outside the gene matches. This CDR3 is 17 amino acids long. Germline V CDR1 and CDR2: MDHEN, SYDVKM. The CDR3 sequence: CASSPGGVASSYNEQFF. As DNA, the CDR3 is TGTGCCAGCAGTCCCGGGGGGGTAGCTAGCTCCTACAATGAGCAGTTCTTC.

This rearrangement joins TRBV19 to TRBJ2-7; D ambiguous. The germline V gene encodes CDR1 LNHDA and CDR2 SQIVND (reference sequence). This CDR3 comprises 13 residues. Trimming shortened V by 5 bases and J by 0 bases, and 8 bases separated the two germline ends. CDR3 sequence reads: CASSPRNSYEQYF. CDR3 DNA sequence: TGTGCCAGTAGTCCCAGGAACTCCTACGAGCAGTACTTC.

This clone showed up just once. The chain employs TRBV6-6 and TRBJ1-1; D call uncertain. This CDR3 has 14 amino acids. V shed 2 bases and J shed 3 bases, with 10 bases lying between them. CDR1 is MNHNY and CDR2 is SVGAGI in the germline V gene (reference sequence). The CDR3 nucleotides read TGTGCCAGCAGTTACCGGGGTCGGGACACTGAAGCTTTCTTT. It translates to CASSYRGRDTEAFF.

The V and J genes are TRBV2 and TRBJ2-3; TRBD2 matches 8 bases. The CDR3 extends over 14 amino acids. Trimming took 11 bases from V and 2 from J; bases not matched to a gene: 9. Germline CDR1 reads SNHLY; CDR2 reads FYNNEI. The CDR3 region is CASGREGITDTQYF. In DNA, the CDR3 is TGTGCCTCCGGTCGGGAGGGTATCACAGATACGCAGTATTTT. Full variable domain (outside the CDR3, taken from reference TRBV2 and TRBJ2-3): EPEVTQTPSHQVTQMGQEVILRCVPISNHLYFYWYRQILGQKVEFLVSFYNNEISEKSEIFDDQFSVERPDGSNFTLKIRSTKLEDSAMYFCASGREGITDTQYFGPGTRLTVL.

The chain uses TRBV2 and TRBJ2-3; 9 bases fit TRBD2. The CDR3 has 15 residues. In germline, CDR1 is SNHLY, CDR2 FYNNEI. J gave up 5 bases and V 6 bases, and 9 bases lay outside the gene matches. The CDR3 reads CASSPRTSVRDTQYF. CDR3 in DNA: TGTGCCAGCAGCCCTCGGACTAGCGTTCGAGATACGCAGTATTTT.

V is TRBV7-9 and J is TRBJ2-6; D possibly corresponds to TRBD1 (5 bases). V lost 5 bases to trimming and J lost 8 bases, with 13 bases between them. CDR1 and CDR2 (germline): SEHNR, FQNEAQ (reference sequence). This CDR3 is 14 amino acids long. CDR3 protein: CASSTTYRTNVLTF. The CDR3 bases are TGTGCCAGCAGCACCACTTACAGGACCAACGTCCTGACTTTC.

This chain uses TRBV7-2 with TRBJ2-1, with 8 bases lining up with TRBD2. Germline V gives CDR1 SGHTA, CDR2 FQGNSA. This CDR3 contains 15 residues. V shed 5 bases and J 1 base; nucleotides not matched to a gene: 4. CDR3 sequence: CASSHSGASYNEQFF. CDR3 nucleotide sequence: TGTGCCAGCAGCCATAGCGGGGCGTCCTACAATGAGCAGTTCTTC.

This clone was observed a single time. The genes are TRBV4-2 and TRBJ2-1; maybe TRBD1 (6 bases). Trimming removed 0 bases from V and 6 bases from J, with 6 bases in between. CDR1 LGHNA and CDR2 YNFKEQ come from the germline V gene. This CDR3 has 13 residues. The CDR3 is CASSQEGGNEQFF. The CDR3 DNA sequence: TGTGCCAGCAGCCAAGAAGGGGGCAATGAGCAGTTCTTC.